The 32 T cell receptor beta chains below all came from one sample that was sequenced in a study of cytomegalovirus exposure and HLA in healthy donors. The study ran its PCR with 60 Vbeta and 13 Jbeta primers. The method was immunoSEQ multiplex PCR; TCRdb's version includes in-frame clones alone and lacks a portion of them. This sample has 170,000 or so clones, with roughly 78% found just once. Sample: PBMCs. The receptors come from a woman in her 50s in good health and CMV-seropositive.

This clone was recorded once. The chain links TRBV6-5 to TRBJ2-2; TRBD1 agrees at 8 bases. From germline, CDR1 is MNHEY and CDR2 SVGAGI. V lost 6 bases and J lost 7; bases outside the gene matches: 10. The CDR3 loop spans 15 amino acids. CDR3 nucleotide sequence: TGTGCCAGCAGGGGGCAGGGGGCGCTATTCGGGGAGCTGTTTTTT. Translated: CASRGQGALFGELFF.

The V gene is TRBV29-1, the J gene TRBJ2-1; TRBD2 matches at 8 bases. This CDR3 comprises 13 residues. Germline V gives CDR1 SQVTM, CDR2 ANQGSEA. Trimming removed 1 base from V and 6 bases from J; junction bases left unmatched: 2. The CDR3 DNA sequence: TGCAGCGTTGAAGGGCTAGCGGGCAATGAGCAGTTCTTC. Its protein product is CSVEGLAGNEQFF.

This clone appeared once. CDR3 amino acids: CASSVDTGGEQFF. The CDR3 nucleotides are TGTGCCAGCAGCGTAGACACGGGGGGTGAGCAGTTCTTC. The rearrangement links TRBV9 to TRBJ2-1; 7 nucleotides match TRBD2. After removal of 0 bases from V and 9 bases from J, the junction contained 3 bases not matched to a gene. Germline-derived CDR1 and CDR2 are SGDLS and YYNGEE. There are 13 residues in the CDR3.

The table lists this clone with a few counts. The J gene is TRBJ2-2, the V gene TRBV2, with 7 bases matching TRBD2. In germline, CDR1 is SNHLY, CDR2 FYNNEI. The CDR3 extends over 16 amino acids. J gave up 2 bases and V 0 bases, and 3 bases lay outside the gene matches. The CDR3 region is CASSEARDYNTGELFF. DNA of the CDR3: TGTGCCAGCAGTGAAGCACGGGACTACAACACCGGGGAGCTGTTTTTT.

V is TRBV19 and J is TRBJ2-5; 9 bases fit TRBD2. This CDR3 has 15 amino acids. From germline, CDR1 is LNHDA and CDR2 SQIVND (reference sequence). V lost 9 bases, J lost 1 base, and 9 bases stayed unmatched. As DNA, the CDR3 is TGTGCCAGCCGAAGGGGCGGGGGGGGCCAAGAGACCCAGTACTTC. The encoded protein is CASRRGGGGQETQYF.

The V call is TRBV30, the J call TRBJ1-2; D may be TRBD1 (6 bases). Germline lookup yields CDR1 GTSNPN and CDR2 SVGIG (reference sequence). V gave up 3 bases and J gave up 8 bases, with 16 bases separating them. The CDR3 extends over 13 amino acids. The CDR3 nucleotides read TGTGCCTGGAGAGACGGGTCAGGGGAGGGCTACACCTTC. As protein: CAWRDGSGEGYTF. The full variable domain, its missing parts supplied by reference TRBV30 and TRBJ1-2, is SQTIHQWPATLVQPVGSPLSLECTVEGTSNPNLYWYRQAAGRGLQLLFYSVGIGQISSEVPQNLSASRPQDRQFILSSKKLLLSDSGFYLCAWRDGSGEGYTFGSGTRLTVV.

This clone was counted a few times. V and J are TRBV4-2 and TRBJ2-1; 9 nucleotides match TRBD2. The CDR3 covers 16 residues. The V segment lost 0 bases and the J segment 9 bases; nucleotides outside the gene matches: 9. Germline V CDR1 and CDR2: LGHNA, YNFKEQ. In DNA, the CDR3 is TGTGCCAGCAGCCAAGATGCGGGGGGGGTTTTTGGTGAGCAGTTCTTC. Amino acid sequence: CASSQDAGGVFGEQFF.

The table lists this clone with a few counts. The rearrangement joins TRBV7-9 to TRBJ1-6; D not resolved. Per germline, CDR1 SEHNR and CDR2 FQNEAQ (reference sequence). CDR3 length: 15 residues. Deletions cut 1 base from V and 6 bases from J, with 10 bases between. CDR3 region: CASSLGGLANSPLHF. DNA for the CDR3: TGTGCCAGCAGCTTAGGAGGGCTGGCTAATTCACCCCTCCACTTT.

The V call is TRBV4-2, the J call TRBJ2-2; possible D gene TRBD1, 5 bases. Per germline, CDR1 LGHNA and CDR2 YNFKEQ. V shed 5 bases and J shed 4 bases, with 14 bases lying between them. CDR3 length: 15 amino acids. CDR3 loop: CASSDTGEITGELFF. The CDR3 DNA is TGTGCCAGCAGCGACACAGGAGAGATCACCGGGGAGCTGTTTTTT.

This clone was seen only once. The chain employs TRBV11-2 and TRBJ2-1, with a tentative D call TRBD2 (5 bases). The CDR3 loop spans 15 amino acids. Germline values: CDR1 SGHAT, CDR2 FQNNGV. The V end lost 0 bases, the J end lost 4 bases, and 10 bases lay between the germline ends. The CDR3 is CASSLERGPYNEQFF. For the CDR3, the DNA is TGTGCCAGCAGCTTAGAACGGGGTCCGTACAATGAGCAGTTCTTC.

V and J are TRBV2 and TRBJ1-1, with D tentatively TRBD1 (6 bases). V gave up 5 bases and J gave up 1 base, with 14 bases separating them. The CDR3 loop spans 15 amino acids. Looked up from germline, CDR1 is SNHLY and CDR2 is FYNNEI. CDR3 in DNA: TGTGCCAGCAGTTCCGAAGGACAGAAGAACACTGAAGCTTTCTTT. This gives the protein CASSSEGQKNTEAFF.

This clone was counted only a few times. The CDR3 loop reads CASSERFEELFF. The CDR3 region has the DNA TGTGCCAGCAGTGAACGGTTCGAGGAACTGTTTTTT. The chain links TRBV6-1 to TRBJ1-4; no clear D. CDR3 size: 12 residues. Trimming removed 2 bases at V and 12 bases at J, with 10 bases between. CDR1 MNHNS and CDR2 SASEGT come from the germline V gene.

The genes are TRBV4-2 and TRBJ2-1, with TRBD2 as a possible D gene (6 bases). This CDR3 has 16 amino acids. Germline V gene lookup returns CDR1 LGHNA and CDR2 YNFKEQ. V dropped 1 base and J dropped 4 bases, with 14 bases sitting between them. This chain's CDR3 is CASSQVMEGLYNEQFF. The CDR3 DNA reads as TGTGCCAGCAGCCAAGTCATGGAGGGACTTTACAATGAGCAGTTCTTC.

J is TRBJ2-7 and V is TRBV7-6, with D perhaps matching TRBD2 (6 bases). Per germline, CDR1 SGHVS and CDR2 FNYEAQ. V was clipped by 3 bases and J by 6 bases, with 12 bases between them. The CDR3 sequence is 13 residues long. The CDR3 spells CASSLGEAGEQYF. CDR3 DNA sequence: TGTGCCAGCAGCTTGGGGGAAGCGGGCGAGCAGTACTTC.

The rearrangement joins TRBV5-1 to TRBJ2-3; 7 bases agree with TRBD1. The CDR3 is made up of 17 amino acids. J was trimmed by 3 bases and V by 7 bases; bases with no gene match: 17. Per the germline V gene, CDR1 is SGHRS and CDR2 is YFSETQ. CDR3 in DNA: TGCGCCAGCTCCTCTTGGGTTGACAGGGAAGAGACAGATACGCAGTATTTT. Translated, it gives CASSSWVDREETDTQYF.

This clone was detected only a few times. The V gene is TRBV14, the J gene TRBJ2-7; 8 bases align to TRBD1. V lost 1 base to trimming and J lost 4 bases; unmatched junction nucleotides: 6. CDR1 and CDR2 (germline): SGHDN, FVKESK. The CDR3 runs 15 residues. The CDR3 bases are TGTGCCAGCAGCCAAGTGGACAGGGATGGTTACGAGCAGTACTTC. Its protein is CASSQVDRDGYEQYF.

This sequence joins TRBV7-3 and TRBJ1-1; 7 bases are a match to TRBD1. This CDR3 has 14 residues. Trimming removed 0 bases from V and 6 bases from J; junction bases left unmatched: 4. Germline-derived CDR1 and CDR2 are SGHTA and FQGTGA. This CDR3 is CASSLTGGGSEAFF. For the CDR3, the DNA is TGTGCCAGCAGCTTAACAGGGGGCGGTTCTGAAGCTTTCTTT. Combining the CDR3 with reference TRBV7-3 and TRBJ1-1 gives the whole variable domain GAGVSQTPSNKVTEKGKYVELRCDPISGHTALYWYRQSLGQGPEFLIYFQGTGAADDSGLPNDRFFAVRPEGSVSTLKIQRTERGDSAVYLCASSLTGGGSEAFFGQGTRLTVV.

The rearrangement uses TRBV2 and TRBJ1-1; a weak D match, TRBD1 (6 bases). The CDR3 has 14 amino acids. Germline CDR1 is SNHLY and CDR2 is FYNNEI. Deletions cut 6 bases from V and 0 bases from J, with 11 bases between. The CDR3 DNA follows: TGTGCCAGCAGGGTGGACAGTTTGAACACTGAAGCTTTCTTT. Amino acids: CASRVDSLNTEAFF.

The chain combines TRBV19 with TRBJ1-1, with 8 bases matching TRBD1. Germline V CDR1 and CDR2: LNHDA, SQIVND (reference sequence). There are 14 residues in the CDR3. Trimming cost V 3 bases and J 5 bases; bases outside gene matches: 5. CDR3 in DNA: TGTGCCAGTAGTATGGACAGGGCCTCTACTGAAGCTTTCTTT. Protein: CASSMDRASTEAFF.

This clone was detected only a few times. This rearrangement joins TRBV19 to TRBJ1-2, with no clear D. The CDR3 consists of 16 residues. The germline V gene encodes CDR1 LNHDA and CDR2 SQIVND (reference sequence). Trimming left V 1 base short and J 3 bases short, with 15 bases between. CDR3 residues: CASSIGSEVPHYGYTF. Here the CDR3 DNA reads TGTGCCAGTAGTATAGGGTCGGAGGTCCCTCACTATGGCTACACCTTC.

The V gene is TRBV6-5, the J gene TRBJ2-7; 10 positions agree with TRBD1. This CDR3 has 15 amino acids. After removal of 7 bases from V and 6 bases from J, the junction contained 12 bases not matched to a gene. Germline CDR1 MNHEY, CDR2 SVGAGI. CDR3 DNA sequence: TGTGCCAGCACCCGCTCCGGGACAGGGGTGGGCGAGCAGTACTTC. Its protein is CASTRSGTGVGEQYF.

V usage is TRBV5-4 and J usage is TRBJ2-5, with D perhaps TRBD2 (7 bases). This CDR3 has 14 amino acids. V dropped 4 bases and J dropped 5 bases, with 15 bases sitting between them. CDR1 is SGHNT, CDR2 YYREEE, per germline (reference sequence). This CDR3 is CASSARGRAETQYF. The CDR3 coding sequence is TGTGCCAGCAGCGCGCGGGGGCGCGCGGAGACCCAGTACTTC.

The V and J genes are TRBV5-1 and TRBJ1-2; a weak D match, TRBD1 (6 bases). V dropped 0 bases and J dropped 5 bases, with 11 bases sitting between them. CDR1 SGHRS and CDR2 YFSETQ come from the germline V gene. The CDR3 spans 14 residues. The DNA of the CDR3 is TGCGCCAGCAGCTTGGAAGGGGGAGGGTATGGCTACACCTTC. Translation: CASSLEGGGYGYTF. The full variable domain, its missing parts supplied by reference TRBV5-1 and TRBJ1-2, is KAGVTQTPRYLIKTRGQQVTLSCSPISGHRSVSWYQQTPGQGLQFLFEYFSETQRNKGNFPGRFSGRQFSNSRSEMNVSTLELGDSALYLCASSLEGGGYGYTFGSGTRLTVV.

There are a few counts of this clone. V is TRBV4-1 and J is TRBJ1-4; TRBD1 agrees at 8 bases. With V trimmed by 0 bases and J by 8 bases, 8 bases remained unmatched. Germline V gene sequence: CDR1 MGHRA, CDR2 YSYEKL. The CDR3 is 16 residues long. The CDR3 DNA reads TGCGCCAGCAGCCAAGATGAGACAGGGGCTGGAGAAAAACTGTTTTTT. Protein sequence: CASSQDETGAGEKLFF.

DNA of the CDR3: TGTGCCAGCTCCCTTGGGCAGGGTACAAGTCAGCCCCAGCATTTT. This encodes CASSLGQGTSQPQHF. The chain couples TRBV18 to TRBJ1-5; possible D gene TRBD1, 5 bases. Deletions cut 6 bases from V and 6 bases from J, with 18 bases between. From germline, CDR1 is KGHSH and CDR2 LQKENI. This CDR3 is built from 15 residues.

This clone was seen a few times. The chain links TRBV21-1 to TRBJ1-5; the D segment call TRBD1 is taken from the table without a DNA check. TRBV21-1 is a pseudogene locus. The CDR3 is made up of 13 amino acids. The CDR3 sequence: CASKPHRNQPQHF. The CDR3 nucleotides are TGTGCCAGCAAACCCCACAGGAATCAGCCCCAGCATTTT.

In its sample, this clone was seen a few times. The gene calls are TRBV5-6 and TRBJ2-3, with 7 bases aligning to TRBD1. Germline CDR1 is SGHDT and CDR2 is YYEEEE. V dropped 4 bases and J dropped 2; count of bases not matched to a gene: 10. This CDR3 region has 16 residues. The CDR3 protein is CASSHLWQGDTDTQYF. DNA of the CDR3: TGTGCCAGCAGCCACCTTTGGCAGGGGGACACAGATACGCAGTATTTT.

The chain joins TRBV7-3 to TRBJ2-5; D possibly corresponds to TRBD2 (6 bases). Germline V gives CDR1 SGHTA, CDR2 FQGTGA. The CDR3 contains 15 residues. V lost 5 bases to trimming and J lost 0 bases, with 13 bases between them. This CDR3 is CASSPGGSDQETQYF. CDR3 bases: TGTGCCAGCAGCCCCGGGGGTAGTGACCAAGAGACCCAGTACTTC.

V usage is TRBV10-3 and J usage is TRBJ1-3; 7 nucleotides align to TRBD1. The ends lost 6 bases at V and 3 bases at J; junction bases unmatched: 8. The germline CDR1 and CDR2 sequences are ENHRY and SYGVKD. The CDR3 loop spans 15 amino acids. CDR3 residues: CAISAGGRVGNTIYF. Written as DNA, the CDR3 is TGTGCCATCAGCGCAGGGGGAAGGGTTGGAAACACCATATATTTT.

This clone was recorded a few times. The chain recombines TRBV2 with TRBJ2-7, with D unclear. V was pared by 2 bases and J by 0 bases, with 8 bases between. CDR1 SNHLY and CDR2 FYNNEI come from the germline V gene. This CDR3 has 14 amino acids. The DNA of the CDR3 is TGTGCCAGCAGTGAAAAGTCGAGCTCCTACGAGCAGTACTTC. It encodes CASSEKSSSYEQYF.

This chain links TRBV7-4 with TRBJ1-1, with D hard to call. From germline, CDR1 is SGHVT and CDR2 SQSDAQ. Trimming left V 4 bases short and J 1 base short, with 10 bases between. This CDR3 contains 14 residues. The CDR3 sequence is CASSCYRENTEAFF. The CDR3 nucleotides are TGTGCCAGCAGCTGCTACCGGGAGAACACTGAAGCTTTCTTT. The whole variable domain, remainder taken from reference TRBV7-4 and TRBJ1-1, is GAGVSQSPRYKVAKRGRDVALRCDSISGHVTLYWYRQTLGQGSEVLTYSQSDAQRDKSGRPSGRFSAERPERSVSTLKIQRTEQGDSAVYLCASSCYRENTEAFFGQGTRLTVV.

CDR3 residues: CSVAGGASHTYNEQFF. CDR3 nucleotide sequence: TGCAGCGTTGCGGGGGGCGCCTCTCATACTTACAATGAGCAGTTCTTC. The chain is built from TRBV29-1 and TRBJ2-1; possibly TRBD2 for D (7 bases). Germline-derived CDR1 and CDR2 are SQVTM and ANQGSEA. Trimming took off 4 bases at V and 4 bases at J, with 20 bases between the two ends. This CDR3 spans 16 amino acids.